This T cell receptor (beta chain) was profiled in a study of T cells in Graves' hyperthyroidism and ophthalmopathy. Study details: Peripheral blood samples were taken at initial diagnosis, prior to any treatment.

Amplification of TCR beta CDR3 regions used RNA as the template. The HTBI set primed first-round TCR CDR3 RT-PCR. TCRdb reprocessed the multiplex PCR reads with MiXCR, giving one entry per CDR3 protein. The sample yields hundreds of thousands of distinct CDR3 sequences, 13% to 15% seen once. From germline, CDR1 is LNHNV and CDR2 YYDKDF (reference sequence). V gave up 5 bases and J gave up 2 bases, with 13 bases separating them. The CDR3 runs 14 residues. This clonotype was seen ten or more times. Antigen: not known. Isolation of PBMCs was performed on 8 to 10 ml fresh peripheral blood. Study outcomes and limitations: Expanded thyroid clonotypes (above 0.001) were mostly also found in blood.

The TCR originated in a woman under 30 with Graves' hyperthyroidism. J is TRBJ2-7 and V is TRBV15; a weak D match, TRBD2 (5 bases). The sample consisted of blood. The CDR3 DNA reads TGTGCCACCAGCCTGGGGAGTGGGCCCTACGAGCAGTACTTC. This translates into CATSLGSGPYEQYF. The full variable domain, rest sourced from reference TRBV15 and TRBJ2-7, is DAMVIQNPRYQVTQFGKPVTLSCSQTLNHNVMYWYQQKSSQAPKLLFHYYDKDFNNEADTPDNFQSRRPNTSFCFLDIRSPGLGDTAMYLCATSLGSGPYEQYFGPGTRLTVT.